A selection of T cell receptor beta chains follows, all from one sample in a study of identical twins. TCRdb independently ran MiXCR on the 5' RACE reads; one entry per CDR3 protein. The sample shows 210,000 or so distinct CDR3 sequences, 6.5% to 8.5% of them seen only once. The sample was also linked to a second study, of yellow fever vaccine responses in identical twins.

Specimen: memory (CD45RO+) T cells sorted from blood. The source of these receptors is a woman between 18 and 29 years old in good health. The CDR3 runs from the conserved cysteine through the conserved F or W. A D gene is named only where the DNA matches it firmly. Expanded clones are given a class, and other clones once, few, many or no size at all.

CDR3 protein: CASSALHRDSATNTGELFF
CDR3 DNA: TGTGCCAGCAGTGCCCTCCACCGGGACTCAGCTACGAACACCGGGGAGCTGTTTTTT
V gene: TRBV27
J gene: TRBJ2-2
D gene: .
clone size: .

CDR3 protein: CASRYNTDTQYF
CDR3 DNA: TGTGCCAGCCGGTATAACACAGATACGCAGTATTTT
V gene: TRBV7-2
J gene: TRBJ2-3
D gene: .
clone size: .

CDR3 protein: CASSLGGTANTGELFF
CDR3 DNA: TGCGCCAGCAGCTTGGGGGGGACAGCGAACACCGGGGAGCTGTTTTTT
V gene: TRBV5-1
J gene: TRBJ2-2
D gene: TRBD1
clone size: few

CDR3 protein: CATSRTAGTREGDEQFF
CDR3 DNA: TGTGCCACCAGCAGAACGGCCGGGACTAGAGAGGGGGATGAGCAGTTCTTC
V gene: TRBV15
J gene: TRBJ2-1
D gene: TRBD2
clone size: .

CDR3 protein: CASRRDRIEGQYF
CDR3 DNA: TGTGCCAGCAGACGGGACAGAATTGAAGGACAGTACTTC
V gene: TRBV5-5
J gene: TRBJ2-7
D gene: TRBD1
clone size: .

CDR3 protein: CASSERGGSYNEQFF
CDR3 DNA: TGTGCCAGCAGTGAGCGGGGGGGCTCCTACAATGAGCAGTTCTTC
V gene: TRBV6-4
J gene: TRBJ2-1
D gene: TRBD2
clone size: many

CDR3 protein: CASSPSAHEQYF
CDR3 DNA: TGTGCCAGCAGCCCTAGCGCCCACGAGCAGTACTTC
V gene: TRBV7-9
J gene: TRBJ2-7
D gene: .
clone size: few

CDR3 protein: CASSLQAGGLVQPQHF
CDR3 DNA: TGTGCCAGCAGCTTACAGGCAGGGGGATTGGTTCAGCCCCAGCATTTT
V gene: TRBV7-2
J gene: TRBJ1-5
D gene: TRBD1
clone size: few

CDR3 protein: CASSRPTSGGHGDNEQFF
CDR3 DNA: TGCGCCAGCAGCCGCCCGACTAGCGGGGGGCACGGCGACAATGAGCAGTTCTTC
V gene: TRBV5-1
J gene: TRBJ2-1
D gene: TRBD2
clone size: few

CDR3 protein: CASSVGPAGVRNEQFF
CDR3 DNA: TGTGCCAGCAGCGTAGGCCCAGCAGGAGTCAGGAATGAGCAGTTCTTC
V gene: TRBV9
J gene: TRBJ2-1
D gene: .
clone size: few

CDR3 protein: CASSGSTGYGNEQFF
CDR3 DNA: TGCGCCAGCAGCGGATCGACGGGATACGGTAATGAGCAGTTCTTC
V gene: TRBV5-1
J gene: TRBJ2-1
D gene: .
clone size: many

CDR3 protein: CASSPSVQAGGYNEQFF
CDR3 DNA: TGTGCCAGCAGCCCCTCAGTCCAAGCGGGAGGGTACAATGAGCAGTTCTTC
V gene: TRBV7-2
J gene: TRBJ2-1
D gene: TRBD2
clone size: few

CDR3 protein: CASSAALGIDTQYF
CDR3 DNA: TGTGCCAGCAGCGCCGCTTTGGGGATAGATACGCAGTATTTT
V gene: TRBV11-2
J gene: TRBJ2-3
D gene: .
clone size: many

CDR3 protein: CAWSKEALTTGEQFF
CDR3 DNA: TGTGCCTGGAGTAAGGAAGCTTTAACTACGGGTGAGCAGTTCTTC
V gene: TRBV30
J gene: TRBJ2-1
D gene: .
clone size: .

CDR3 protein: CASSSYSEQYF
CDR3 DNA: TGTGCCAGCAGCTCCTACTCCGAGCAGTACTTC
V gene: TRBV14
J gene: TRBJ2-7
D gene: .
clone size: .

CDR3 protein: CASSQGSRGNYEQYF
CDR3 DNA: TGCGCCAGCAGCCAAGGGAGCAGGGGTAATTACGAGCAGTACTTC
V gene: TRBV4-3
J gene: TRBJ2-7
D gene: .
clone size: few

CDR3 protein: CSASRTSGGGAYNEQFF
CDR3 DNA: TGCAGTGCTAGCCGGACTAGCGGGGGGGGCGCGTACAATGAGCAGTTCTTC
V gene: TRBV20-1
J gene: TRBJ2-1
D gene: TRBD2
clone size: .

CDR3 protein: CASSQDGDRNNEQFF
CDR3 DNA: TGTGCCAGCAGCCAAGATGGGGACAGAAACAATGAGCAGTTCTTC
V gene: TRBV4-2
J gene: TRBJ2-1
D gene: TRBD1
clone size: many

CDR3 protein: CASSQDSGRKHF
CDR3 DNA: TGTGCCAGCAGCCAAGATAGTGGGAGAAAGCATTTT
V gene: TRBV14
J gene: TRBJ1-3
D gene: .
clone size: few

CDR3 protein: CASSQGKGIYEQYF
CDR3 DNA: TGTGCCAGCAGCCAAGGGAAAGGGATCTACGAGCAGTACTTC
V gene: TRBV14
J gene: TRBJ2-7
D gene: .
clone size: few

CDR3 protein: CSDLRASGGAGLTGELFF
CDR3 DNA: TGCAGCGACCTTAGGGCTAGCGGGGGGGCCGGTCTCACCGGGGAGCTGTTTTTT
V gene: TRBV29-1
J gene: TRBJ2-2
D gene: TRBD2
clone size: many

CDR3 protein: CASSLVVGVGGYTF
CDR3 DNA: TGCGCCAGCAGCCTTGTTGTAGGGGTGGGAGGCTACACCTTC
V gene: TRBV5-1
J gene: TRBJ1-2
D gene: .
clone size: few

CDR3 protein: CASSFQGAGNTEAFF
CDR3 DNA: TGTGCCAGCAGTTTCCAGGGGGCAGGGAACACTGAAGCTTTCTTT
V gene: TRBV28
J gene: TRBJ1-1
D gene: TRBD1
clone size: few

CDR3 protein: CAISELGAGGLEQYF
CDR3 DNA: TGTGCCATCAGTGAATTGGGAGCGGGAGGGCTCGAGCAGTACTTC
V gene: TRBV10-3
J gene: TRBJ2-7
D gene: TRBD2
clone size: few

CDR3 protein: CASSPTGGTAANEKLFF
CDR3 DNA: TGTGCCAGCTCACCAACGGGCGGGACTGCGGCTAATGAAAAACTGTTTTTT
V gene: TRBV18
J gene: TRBJ1-4
D gene: .
clone size: few

CDR3 protein: CASSVASGDSTDTQYF
CDR3 DNA: TGTGCCAGCAGCGTAGCTAGCGGGGACAGCACAGATACGCAGTATTTT
V gene: TRBV9
J gene: TRBJ2-3
D gene: TRBD2
clone size: .

CDR3 protein: CASSQADSYEQYF
CDR3 DNA: TGCGCCAGCAGCCAAGCGGACAGCTACGAGCAGTACTTC
V gene: TRBV4-3
J gene: TRBJ2-7
D gene: .
clone size: many

CDR3 protein: CASSLANGESYEQYF
CDR3 DNA: TGTGCCAGCAGCTTAGCGAACGGGGAGTCCTACGAGCAGTACTTC
V gene: TRBV7-2
J gene: TRBJ2-7
D gene: .
clone size: many

CDR3 protein: CASSLGQGYTF
CDR3 DNA: TGTGCCAGCAGTTTAGGGCAGGGTTACACCTTC
V gene: TRBV12-3/TRBV12-4
J gene: TRBJ1-2
D gene: .
clone size: many

CDR3 protein: CASSLQGADNTEAFF
CDR3 DNA: TGTGCCAGCAGCTTACAGGGGGCCGATAACACTGAAGCTTTCTTT
V gene: TRBV6-5
J gene: TRBJ1-1
D gene: TRBD1
clone size: .

CDR3 protein: CASRKGGSYEQYF
CDR3 DNA: TGTGCCAGCAGGAAAGGAGGGTCCTACGAGCAGTACTTC
V gene: TRBV28
J gene: TRBJ2-7
D gene: .
clone size: .

CDR3 protein: CASSLGRVGPETQYF
CDR3 DNA: TGTGCCAGCAGTTTAGGTCGGGTAGGCCCAGAGACCCAGTACTTC
V gene: TRBV27
J gene: TRBJ2-5
D gene: .
clone size: .

CDR3 protein: CASSGLGQETQYF
CDR3 DNA: TGTGCCAGCTCGGGACTAGGCCAAGAGACCCAGTACTTC
V gene: TRBV18
J gene: TRBJ2-5
D gene: TRBD2
clone size: many

CDR3 protein: CACSPLPGLAPISYNEQFF
CDR3 DNA: TGTGCCTGCAGTCCCCTCCCGGGACTAGCGCCGATCTCCTACAATGAGCAGTTCTTC
V gene: TRBV12-3/TRBV12-4
J gene: TRBJ2-1
D gene: TRBD2
clone size: .

CDR3 protein: CASSLPGRLGRSTDTQYF
CDR3 DNA: TGTGCCAGCAGTCTACCCGGTCGACTGGGGAGATCCACAGATACGCAGTATTTT
V gene: TRBV27
J gene: TRBJ2-3
D gene: .
clone size: .

CDR3 protein: CAISESAHGTGTDTQYF
CDR3 DNA: TGTGCCATCAGTGAGTCAGCGCACGGGACAGGGACAGATACGCAGTATTTT
V gene: TRBV10-3
J gene: TRBJ2-3
D gene: TRBD1
clone size: many